This is a list of T cell receptor beta chains from one sample in a study of blood T cell repertoires in COVID-19. Generated by immunoSEQ multiplex PCR, the TCRdb table keeps only in-frame clones and is missing some. The repertoire holds about 150,000 clones, about four fifths seen once, with 14% in the top ten. The sequencing sample was made of peripheral blood. The receptors were sampled from a man between 18 and 35 years old with active or convalescent COVID-19. Each CDR3 is given with its conserved first and last residue. D genes are given only for firm matches. Not all rows give a size; the values are once, few, many and, for expanded clones, a class.

d_gene: NA; abundance: few; v_gene: TRBV10-3; j_gene: TRBJ1-5; CDR3nt: TGTGCCATCAGTGTGGGCGGGCCTTTCAGCAATCAGCCCCAGCATTTT; CDR3aa: CAISVGGPFSNQPQHF
d_gene: NA; abundance: NA; v_gene: TRBV7-9; j_gene: TRBJ1-5; CDR3nt: TGTGCCAGCAGCTTGGACAGCTATCAGCCCCAGCATTTT; CDR3aa: CASSLDSYQPQHF
d_gene: NA; abundance: NA; v_gene: TRBV11-2; j_gene: TRBJ1-3; CDR3nt: TGTGCCAGCAGCGGACATTCTGGAAACACCATATATTTT; CDR3aa: CASSGHSGNTIYF
d_gene: NA; abundance: NA; v_gene: TRBV2; j_gene: TRBJ2-7; CDR3nt: TGTGCCAGCAAAGGGGGACGACAGGACACGTACGAGCAGTACTTC; CDR3aa: CASKGGRQDTYEQYF
d_gene: TRBD1; abundance: NA; v_gene: TRBV19; j_gene: TRBJ1-1; CDR3nt: TGTGCCAGTAGTGGGGGACAGGGTTTTGGGAACTCTGAAGCTTTCTTT; CDR3aa: CASSGGQGFGNSEAFF
d_gene: TRBD1; abundance: NA; v_gene: TRBV20-1; j_gene: TRBJ2-7; CDR3nt: TGCAGTGCCCAGACAGGGTACGAGCAGTACTTC; CDR3aa: CSAQTGYEQYF
d_gene: NA; abundance: NA; v_gene: TRBV6-5; j_gene: TRBJ1-6; CDR3nt: TGTGCCAGCTCCTCAGCTGGAGGGGCAGGCTCACCCCTCCACTTT; CDR3aa: CASSSAGGAGSPLHF
d_gene: NA; abundance: NA; v_gene: TRBV28; j_gene: TRBJ1-5; CDR3nt: TGTGCCAGCAGTTTAGATGGGACATTAAATCAGCCCCAGCATTTT; CDR3aa: CASSLDGTLNQPQHF
d_gene: NA; abundance: NA; v_gene: TRBV19; j_gene: TRBJ2-1; CDR3nt: TGTGCCAGTAGTAAGGGCAGGGTAGCCAATGAGCAGTTCTTC; CDR3aa: CASSKGRVANEQFF
d_gene: NA; abundance: NA; v_gene: TRBV6-4; j_gene: TRBJ2-1; CDR3nt: TGTGCCAGCAGTGTGGAGAGCTCCTACAATGAGCAGTTCTTC; CDR3aa: CASSVESSYNEQFF
d_gene: TRBD1; abundance: NA; v_gene: TRBV27; j_gene: TRBJ1-5; CDR3nt: TGTGCCAGCAGGGTCCTCGGACAGGGCGGACAGCCCCAGCATTTT; CDR3aa: CASRVLGQGGQPQHF
d_gene: TRBD2; abundance: NA; v_gene: TRBV18; j_gene: TRBJ2-7; CDR3nt: TGTGCCAGCTCGCCCTTACTAGCGGGGGTCTACGAGCAGTACTTC; CDR3aa: CASSPLLAGVYEQYF
d_gene: TRBD2; abundance: NA; v_gene: TRBV6-2/TRBV6-3; j_gene: TRBJ2-7; CDR3nt: TGTGCCAGCAGTTATCCTAAGGGGAGGGGCGGGTACGAGCAGTACTTC; CDR3aa: CASSYPKGRGGYEQYF
d_gene: TRBD1; abundance: NA; v_gene: TRBV18; j_gene: TRBJ1-2; CDR3nt: TGTGCCAGCTCACCGGCAGGGGGCCTTGGCTACACCTTC; CDR3aa: CASSPAGGLGYTF
d_gene: TRBD1; abundance: NA; v_gene: TRBV5-1; j_gene: TRBJ2-1; CDR3nt: TGCGCCAGCAGCTTGCAGGGGGCCCCCTACAATGAGCAGTTCTTC; CDR3aa: CASSLQGAPYNEQFF
d_gene: NA; abundance: NA; v_gene: TRBV6-5; j_gene: TRBJ1-6; CDR3nt: TGTGCCAGCAGTTACCTAACGGGGAGTAATTCACCCCTCCACTTT; CDR3aa: CASSYLTGSNSPLHF
d_gene: TRBD1; abundance: NA; v_gene: TRBV4-3; j_gene: TRBJ2-2; CDR3nt: TGCGCCAGCAGTCGGCGGACAGGGGGCTCCGGGGAGCTGTTTTTT; CDR3aa: CASSRRTGGSGELFF
d_gene: NA; abundance: NA; v_gene: TRBV24-1; j_gene: TRBJ2-7; CDR3nt: TGTGCCACCAGTGATTCCTCCTCCGGCGAGCAGTACTTC; CDR3aa: CATSDSSSGEQYF
d_gene: TRBD1; abundance: NA; v_gene: TRBV5-1; j_gene: TRBJ2-2; CDR3nt: TGCGCCAGCAGCCAACTAGGACAGGCGAACACCGGGGAGCTGTTTTTT; CDR3aa: CASSQLGQANTGELFF